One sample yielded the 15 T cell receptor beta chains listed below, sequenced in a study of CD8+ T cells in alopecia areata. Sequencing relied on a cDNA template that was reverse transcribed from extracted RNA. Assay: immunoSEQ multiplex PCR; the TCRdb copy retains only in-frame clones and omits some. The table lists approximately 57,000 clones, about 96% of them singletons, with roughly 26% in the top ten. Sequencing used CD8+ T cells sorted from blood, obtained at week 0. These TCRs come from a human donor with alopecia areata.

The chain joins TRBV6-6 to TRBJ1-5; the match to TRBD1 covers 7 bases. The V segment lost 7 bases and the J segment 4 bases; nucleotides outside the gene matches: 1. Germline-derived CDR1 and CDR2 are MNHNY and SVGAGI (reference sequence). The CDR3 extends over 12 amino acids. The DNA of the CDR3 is TGTGCCAGCACAGGGGGTAATCAGCCCCAGCATTTT. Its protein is CASTGGNQPQHF.

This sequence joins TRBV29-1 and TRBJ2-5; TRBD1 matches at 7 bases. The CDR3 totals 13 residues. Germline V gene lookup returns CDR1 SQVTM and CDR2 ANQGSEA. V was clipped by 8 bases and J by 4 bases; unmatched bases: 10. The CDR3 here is CSLFTGDGETQYF. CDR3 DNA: TGCAGCCTCTTCACAGGGGACGGAGAGACCCAGTACTTC.

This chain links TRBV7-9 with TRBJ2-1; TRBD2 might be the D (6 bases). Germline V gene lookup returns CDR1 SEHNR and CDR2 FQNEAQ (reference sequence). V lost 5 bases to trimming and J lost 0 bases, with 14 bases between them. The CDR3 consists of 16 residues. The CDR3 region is CASSPPDGSSYNEQFF. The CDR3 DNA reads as TGTGCCAGCAGCCCCCCGGACGGGAGCTCCTACAATGAGCAGTTCTTC.

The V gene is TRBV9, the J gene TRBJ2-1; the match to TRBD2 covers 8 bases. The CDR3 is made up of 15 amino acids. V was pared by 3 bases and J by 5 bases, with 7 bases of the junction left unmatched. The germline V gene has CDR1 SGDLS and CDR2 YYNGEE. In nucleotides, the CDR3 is TGTGCCAGCAGCGCCACTAGCGGCCACGACAATGAGCAGTTCTTC. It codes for CASSATSGHDNEQFF.

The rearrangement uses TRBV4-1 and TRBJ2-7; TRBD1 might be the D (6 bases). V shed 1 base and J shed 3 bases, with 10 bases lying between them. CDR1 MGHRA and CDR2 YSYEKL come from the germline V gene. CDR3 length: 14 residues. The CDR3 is CASSQVAGDYEQYF. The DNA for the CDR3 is TGCGCCAGCAGCCAAGTCGCAGGGGACTACGAGCAGTACTTC.

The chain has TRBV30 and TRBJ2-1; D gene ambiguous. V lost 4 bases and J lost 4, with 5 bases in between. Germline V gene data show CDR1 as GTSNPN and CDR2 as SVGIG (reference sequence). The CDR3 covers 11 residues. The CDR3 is CAWKEYNEQFF. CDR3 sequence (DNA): TGTGCCTGGAAGGAGTACAATGAGCAGTTCTTC.

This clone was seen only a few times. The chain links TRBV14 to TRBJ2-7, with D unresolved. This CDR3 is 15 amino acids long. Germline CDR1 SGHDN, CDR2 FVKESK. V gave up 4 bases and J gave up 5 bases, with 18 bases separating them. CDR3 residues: CASSRAAPNPHEQYF. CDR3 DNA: TGTGCCAGCAGCCGGGCGGCGCCAAACCCCCACGAGCAGTACTTC.

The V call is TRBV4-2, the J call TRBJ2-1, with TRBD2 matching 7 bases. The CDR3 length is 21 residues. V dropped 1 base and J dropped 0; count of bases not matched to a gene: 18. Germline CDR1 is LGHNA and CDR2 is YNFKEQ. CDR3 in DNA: TGTGCCAGCAGCCAAGGGGGAACGCAGCGGGGTCCGATGAGCTCCTACAATGAGCAGTTCTTC. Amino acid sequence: CASSQGGTQRGPMSSYNEQFF.

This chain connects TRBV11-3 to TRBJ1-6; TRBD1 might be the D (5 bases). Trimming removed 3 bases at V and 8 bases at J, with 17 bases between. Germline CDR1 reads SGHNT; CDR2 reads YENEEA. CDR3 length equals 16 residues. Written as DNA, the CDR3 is TGTGCCAGCAGCTTCTCCGGGACGCTTACCGATTCACCCCTCCACTTT. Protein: CASSFSGTLTDSPLHF.

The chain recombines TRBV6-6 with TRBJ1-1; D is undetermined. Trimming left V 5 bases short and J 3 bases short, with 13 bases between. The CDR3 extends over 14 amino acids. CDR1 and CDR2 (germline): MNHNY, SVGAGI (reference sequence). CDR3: CASSIWTGDTEAFF. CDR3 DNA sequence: TGTGCCAGCAGTATCTGGACCGGGGACACTGAAGCTTTCTTT.

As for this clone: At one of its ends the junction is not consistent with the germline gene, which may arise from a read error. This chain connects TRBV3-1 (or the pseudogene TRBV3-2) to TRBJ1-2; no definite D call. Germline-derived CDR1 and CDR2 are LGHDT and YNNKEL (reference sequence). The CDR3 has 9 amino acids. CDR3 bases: TGTGCCAGCAGCCAAGATCACAGCTTC. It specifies CASSQDHSF.

The CDR3 bases are TGCGCCAGCAGTCAACCTAGGGGGTGGGATCAGCCCCAGCATTTT. This translates into CASSQPRGWDQPQHF. This chain uses TRBV23-1 with TRBJ1-5; D may be TRBD1 (6 bases). TRBV23-1 is reported as an ORF; its role is uncertain. Trimming shortened V by 2 bases and J by 5 bases, and 13 bases separated the two germline ends. The CDR3 contains 15 residues.

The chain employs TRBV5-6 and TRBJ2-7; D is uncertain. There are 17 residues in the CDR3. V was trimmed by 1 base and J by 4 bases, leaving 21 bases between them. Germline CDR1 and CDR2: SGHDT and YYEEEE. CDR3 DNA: TGTGCCAGCAGCTTGCCCCAGGAGAAAAGTTGGGCTTACGAGCAGTACTTC. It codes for CASSLPQEKSWAYEQYF. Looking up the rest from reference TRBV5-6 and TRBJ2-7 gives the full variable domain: DAGVTQSPTHLIKTRGQQVTLRCSPKSGHDTVSWYQQALGQGPQFIFQYYEEEERQRGNFPDRFSGHQFPNYSSELNVNALLLGDSALYLCASSLPQEKSWAYEQYFGPGTRLTVT.

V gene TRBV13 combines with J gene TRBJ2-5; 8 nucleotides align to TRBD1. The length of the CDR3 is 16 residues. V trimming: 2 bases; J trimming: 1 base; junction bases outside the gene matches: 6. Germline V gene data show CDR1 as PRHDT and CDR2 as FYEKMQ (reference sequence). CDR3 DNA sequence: TGTGCCAGCAGCTTATTAGGACAGGGTTTCCAAGAGACCCAGTACTTC. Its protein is CASSLLGQGFQETQYF.

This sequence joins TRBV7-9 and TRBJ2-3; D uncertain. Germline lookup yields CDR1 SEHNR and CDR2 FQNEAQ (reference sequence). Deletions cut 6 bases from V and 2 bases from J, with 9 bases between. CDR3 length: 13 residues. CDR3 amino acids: CASSQTLTDTQYF. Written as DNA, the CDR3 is TGTGCCAGCAGTCAAACCCTCACAGATACGCAGTATTTT.